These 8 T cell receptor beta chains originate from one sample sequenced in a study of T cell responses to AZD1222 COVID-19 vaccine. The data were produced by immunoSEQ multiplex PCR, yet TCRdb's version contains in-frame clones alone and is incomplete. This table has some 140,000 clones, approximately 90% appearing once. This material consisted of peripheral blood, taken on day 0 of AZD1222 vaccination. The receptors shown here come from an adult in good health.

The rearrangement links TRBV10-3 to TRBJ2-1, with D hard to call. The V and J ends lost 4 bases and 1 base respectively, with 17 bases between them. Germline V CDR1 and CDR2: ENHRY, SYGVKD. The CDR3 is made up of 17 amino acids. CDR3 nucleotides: TGTGCCATCAGTGTGTCAGACTCAACTATTTCCTACAATGAGCAGTTCTTC. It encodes CAISVSDSTISYNEQFF.

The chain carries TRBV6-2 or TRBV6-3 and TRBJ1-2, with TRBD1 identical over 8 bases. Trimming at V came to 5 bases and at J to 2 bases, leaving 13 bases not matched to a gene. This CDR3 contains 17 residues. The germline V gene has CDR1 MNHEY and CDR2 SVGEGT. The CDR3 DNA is TGTGCCAGCAGTAGGTCGCCAGGGGGCCAGGAAAACTATGGCTACACCTTC. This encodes CASSRSPGGQENYGYTF.

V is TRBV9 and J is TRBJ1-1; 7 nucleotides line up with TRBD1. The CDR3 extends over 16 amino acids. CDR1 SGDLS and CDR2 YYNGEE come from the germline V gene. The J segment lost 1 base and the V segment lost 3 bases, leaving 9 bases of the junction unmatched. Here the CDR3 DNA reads TGTGCCAGCAGCGAGGGGGCGGTAGTCCGGAACACTGAAGCTTTCTTT. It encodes CASSEGAVVRNTEAFF.

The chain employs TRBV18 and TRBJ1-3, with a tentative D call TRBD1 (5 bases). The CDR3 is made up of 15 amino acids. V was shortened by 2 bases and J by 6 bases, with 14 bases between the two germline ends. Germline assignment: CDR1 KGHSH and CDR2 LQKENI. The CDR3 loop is CASSPLGTNENTIYF. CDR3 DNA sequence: TGTGCCAGCTCACCATTGGGGACCAACGAAAACACCATATATTTT.

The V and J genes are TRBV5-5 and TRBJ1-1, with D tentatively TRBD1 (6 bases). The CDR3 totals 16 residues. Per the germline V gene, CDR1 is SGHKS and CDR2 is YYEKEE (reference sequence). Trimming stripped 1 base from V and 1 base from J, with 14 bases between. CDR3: CASSLLATGANTEAFF. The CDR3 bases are TGTGCCAGCAGCTTGCTTGCCACGGGGGCGAACACTGAAGCTTTCTTT. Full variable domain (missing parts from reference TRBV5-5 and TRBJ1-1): DAGVTQSPTHLIKTRGQQVTLRCSPISGHKSVSWYQQVLGQGPQFIFQYYEKEERGRGNFPDRFSARQFPNYSSELNVNALLLGDSALYLCASSLLATGANTEAFFGQGTRLTVV.

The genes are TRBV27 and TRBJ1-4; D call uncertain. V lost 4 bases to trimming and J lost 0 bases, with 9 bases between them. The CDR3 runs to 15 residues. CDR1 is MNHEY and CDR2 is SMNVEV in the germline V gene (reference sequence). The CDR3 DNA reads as TGTGCCAGCAGTTATAGGGCAGCAACTAATGAAAAACTGTTTTTT. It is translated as CASSYRAATNEKLFF. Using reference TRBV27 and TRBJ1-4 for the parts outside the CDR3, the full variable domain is EAQVTQNPRYLITVTGKKLTVTCSQNMNHEYMSWYRQDPGLGLRQIYYSMNVEVTDKGDVPEGYKVSRKEKRNFPLILESPSPNQTSLYFCASSYRAATNEKLFFGSGTQLSVL.

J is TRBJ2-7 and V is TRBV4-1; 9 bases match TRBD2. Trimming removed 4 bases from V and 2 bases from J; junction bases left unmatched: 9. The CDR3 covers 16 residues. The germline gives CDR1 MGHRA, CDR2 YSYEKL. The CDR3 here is CASSPTPIAGAYEQYF. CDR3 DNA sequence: TGCGCCAGCAGCCCCACCCCCATAGCGGGAGCCTACGAGCAGTACTTC.

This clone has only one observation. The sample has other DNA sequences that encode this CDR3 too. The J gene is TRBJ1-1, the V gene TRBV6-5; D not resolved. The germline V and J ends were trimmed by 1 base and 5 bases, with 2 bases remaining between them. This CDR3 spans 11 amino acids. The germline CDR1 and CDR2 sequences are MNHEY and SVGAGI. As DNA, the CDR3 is TGTGCCAGCAGTTACTTAACTGAAGCTTTCTTT. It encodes CASSYLTEAFF.